The rows below give T cell receptor beta chains drawn from one sample of a study of vaccination and CD4 T cells after COVID-19. Via MiXCR, TCRdb re-called the PCR reads, giving one row per CDR3 protein. This table has under 4,000 distinct CDR3 sequences, around 16% appearing once. The antigens these receptors bind are not known. The sample comprised CD4+ T cells from blood, cultured in vitro. The receptor set was obtained from a human donor who had recovered from COVID-19. CDR3s include the opening cysteine and the closing phenylalanine or tryptophan. Fields, in order: CDR3 length, D gene, J gene, V gene, clone size, CDR3 protein, CDR3 DNA. The D gene is left open where the match is weak. Expanded clones get a size class; other rows say once, few or many, or leave the size out.

>11|-|TRBJ1-1|TRBV30|few
CAWRENAEAFF
TGTGCCTGGAGGGAGAACGCTGAAGCTTTCTTT
>14|-|TRBJ1-2|TRBV6-2/TRBV6-3|few
CASSLGRTNYGYTF
TGTGCCAGCAGTTTGGGACGGACTAACTATGGCTACACCTTC
>15|TRBD2|TRBJ2-5|TRBV5-1|few
CASSYPSGGRETQYF
TGCGCCAGCAGCTACCCTAGCGGGGGCCGAGAGACCCAGTACTTC
>13|-|TRBJ2-3|TRBV6-1|-
CASSLARADTQYF
TGTGCCAGCTCTCTGGCCAGGGCAGATACGCAGTATTTT
>13|-|TRBJ2-2|TRBV9|-
CASSVGGTGELFF
TGTGCCAGCAGCGTAGGGGGCACCGGGGAGCTGTTTTTT
>16|-|TRBJ2-2|TRBV21-1|medium-sized
CASSKSLAGYTGELFF
TGTGCCAGCAGCAAATCACTAGCGGGGTACACCGGGGAGCTGTTTTTT
>16|TRBD1|TRBJ1-1|TRBV23-1|-
CASTSLLSTGVPEAFF
TGCGCCAGCACATCGCTTTTATCGACAGGGGTTCCTGAAGCTTTCTTT
>15|TRBD2|TRBJ2-3|TRBV4-1|-
CASSQDLAVTDTQYF
TGCGCCAGCAGCCAAGACCTAGCGGTGACAGATACGCAGTATTTT
>13|TRBD1|TRBJ2-7|TRBV27|few
CASRGTGAYEQYF
TGTGCCAGCCGTGGGACAGGAGCCTACGAGCAGTACTTC
>15|-|TRBJ1-6|TRBV3-1|few
CASSQDGGWGSPLHF
TGTGCCAGCAGCCAAGATGGAGGGTGGGGTTCACCCCTCCACTTT
>15|-|TRBJ1-1|TRBV11-2|few
CASSLVGAMNTEAFF
TGTGCCAGCAGCTTAGTCGGGGCCATGAACACTGAAGCTTTCTTT
>17|-|TRBJ2-3|TRBV5-6|-
CASSVLRGHVGTDTQYF
TGTGCCAGCAGCGTACTCAGGGGCCACGTCGGCACAGATACGCAGTATTTT
>13|TRBD1|TRBJ2-5|TRBV20-1|few
CSAQRGLGETQYF
TGCAGTGCCCAAAGGGGGCTTGGGGAGACCCAGTACTTC
>19|TRBD2|TRBJ2-1|TRBV11-2|-
CASSLDASGGVSSYNEQFF
TGTGCCAGCAGCTTAGATGCTAGCGGGGGGGTGAGCTCCTACAATGAGCAGTTCTTC
>15|-|TRBJ1-1|TRBV12-5|-
CASGLYPVENTEAFF
TGTGCTAGTGGTTTGTATCCTGTAGAGAACACTGAAGCTTTCTTT
>14|TRBD1|TRBJ1-2|TRBV19|few
CASSPTGDIYGYTF
TGTGCCAGTAGTCCCACAGGGGACATCTATGGCTACACCTTC